This TCR beta chain was captured by sequencing in a study of breast tumors, draining lymph nodes, adjacent tissues (dated by TCRdb to the mid-2010s). Background for the entire study: Breast cancer patients provided tumor, adjacent nontumor tissue and axillary lymph nodes, and the study compared the TCR beta repertoires across these three sources. In human breast cancer, the study set out to assess how tumor, surrounding tissue and draining lymph node repertoires relate to one another and whether T cells might be exchanged between them.

The sample holds many counts of this clonotype. Its antigen is currently not known. Base qualities are not at hand, and no much larger clone is one base apart. At the junction V is shortened by 6 bases and J by 4 bases, with 15 bases in between. CDR1 is given as SGHTA and CDR2 as FQGNSA, both from the germline V gene. The CDR3 spans 15 residues, from the cysteine through the phenylalanine. CDR3 DNA only is kept here, 45 bases in frame from base 1. The axillary draining lymph nodes of breast cancer patients were the source of the lymph node samples. The sequencer was an Illumina HiSeq 2000. Multiplex PCR amplification was used to build the TCR beta chain libraries. High-throughput sequencing was used to analyze the amplified TCR beta chain products. The public reads were reprocessed in TCRdb via fastp at Q25 and MiXCR, keeping in-frame beta chains. Every distinct CDR3 protein forms one entry, paired with its most common genes and DNA. The sample yields more than 200,000 distinct CDR3 sequences; about a third were counted once. Roughly 1.3% of the sample comes from the top ten.

Overall study outcomes, separate from this receptor: Tumor T-cell repertoires showed less diversity than lymph node repertoires and more diversity than nontumor tissue repertoires, and tumor T-cell repertoires showed preferential V and J gene usage. Rather than being directly demonstrated, the conclusion that tumor T cells originate in lymph nodes was presented as consistent with a hypothesis. The data were considered consistent with most tumor T cells being derived from the lymph node and subsequently expanding within tumor tissue. In luminal-like breast cancer, tumor and nontumor tissue repertoires resembled each other significantly more than in basal-like breast cancer.

What was sequenced was axillary lymph node tissue. This clonotype was obtained from a female donor with breast cancer. Some clones in this sample may be carry-over from other donors' samples. The sequence links TRBV7-2 to TRBJ2-2, with the D call tentatively TRBD1 or TRBD2, each fitting 5 bases. In nucleotide form, the sequence is TGTGCCAGCAGAACCCGGGACCGGTCCACCGGGGAGCTGTTTTTT. Translated, it reads CASRTRDRSTGELFF.